A selection of T cell receptor beta chains follows, all from one sample in a study of cytomegalovirus exposure and HLA in healthy donors. Sequencing was performed with immunoSEQ multiplex PCR; in TCRdb, only in-frame clones are kept and a portion is missing. The sample carries more than 85,000 clones, just under 70% recorded once. Sequencing was performed on PBMCs. The receptor set was obtained from a woman aged 65 to 85 in good health and CMV-seropositive. CDR3s include the opening cysteine and the closing phenylalanine or tryptophan. D genes are given only for firm matches. The size of a clone is reported for some rows only, either as once, few or many, or as a class for expanded clones.

abundance	d_gene	v_gene	j_gene	CDR3nt	CDR3aa
-	TRBD1	TRBV11-2	TRBJ1-1	TGTGCCAGCAGTCAGGACAGGGGAGGAACTGAAGCTTTCTTT	CASSQDRGGTEAFF
-	-	TRBV7-6	TRBJ2-3	TGTGCCAGCGCCAGAGCCTGGGCCACAGATACGCAGTATTTT	CASARAWATDTQYF
-	TRBD1	TRBV10-3	TRBJ2-5	TGTGCCATCAGTGAGTCGAAGCCACAGGGGACCAGTGGGACCCAGTACTTC	CAISESKPQGTSGTQYF
-	-	TRBV4-2	TRBJ1-6	TGTGCCAGCAGCCAAGGGGCTGGACAAGCTTCACCCCTCCACTTT	CASSQGAGQASPLHF
-	TRBD1	TRBV6-5	TRBJ1-6	TGTGCCAGCAGTCCGACAGGGGGTAGGGGATCACCCCTCCACTTT	CASSPTGGRGSPLHF
-	-	TRBV21-1	TRBJ1-5	TGTGCCAGCAGCATCCGTGACAGGGCCTTCAATCAGCCCCAGCATTTT	CASSIRDRAFNQPQHF
-	TRBD2	TRBV11-2	TRBJ2-7	TGTGCCAGCAGCGGGGGACTAGCGGGGGGTTCCTACGAGCAGTACTTC	CASSGGLAGGSYEQYF
-	-	TRBV5-1	TRBJ1-3	TGCGCCAGCAGCTTGGCAGGGGATACTGGAAACACCATATATTTT	CASSLAGDTGNTIYF
-	-	TRBV27	TRBJ2-5	TGTGCCAGCAGTTACCGGTCAGGGGCTGAGACCCAGTACTTC	CASSYRSGAETQYF
-	-	TRBV9	TRBJ2-7	TGTGCCAGCAGCGTAGCTCCGGGGGACTCCTACGAGCAGTACTTC	CASSVAPGDSYEQYF
-	-	TRBV2	TRBJ1-5	TGTGCCAGCAGTGAACAAGGCGGGAATAGCAATCAGCCCCAGCATTTT	CASSEQGGNSNQPQHF
few	-	TRBV5-1	TRBJ2-6	TGCGCCAGCAGCCCAGCTCGGGTTGGGGCCAACGTCCTGACTTTC	CASSPARVGANVLTF
-	TRBD1	TRBV9	TRBJ2-2	TGTGCCAGCAGCCCCCGGACAGGGGTCCCCGGGGAGCTGTTTTTT	CASSPRTGVPGELFF
-	-	TRBV30	TRBJ2-1	TGTGCCTGGGCGACTCTCGTGGAGCAGTTCTTC	CAWATLVEQFF
-	-	TRBV6-6	TRBJ2-1	TGTGCCAGCAGTTATCCGACAGCCCCCTCCTACAATGAGCAGTTCTTC	CASSYPTAPSYNEQFF
-	TRBD1	TRBV5-4	TRBJ2-5	TGTGCCAGCAGCTTCGGACAGGGGACGGAGACCCAGTACTTC	CASSFGQGTETQYF
-	TRBD1	TRBV18	TRBJ1-1	TGTGCCAGCTCACCACCGCGGGACAGACTGAACACTGAAGCTTTCTTT	CASSPPRDRLNTEAFF
-	-	TRBV5-6	TRBJ1-1	TGTGCCAGCAGCTTCGGCGGGGGCACTGAAGCTTTCTTT	CASSFGGGTEAFF
-	TRBD2	TRBV6-5	TRBJ2-1	TGTGCCAGCAGCCCCGCGGGGGGGGTATACAATGAGCAGTTCTTC	CASSPAGGVYNEQFF
-	TRBD2	TRBV10-3	TRBJ2-5	TGTGCCATCAGTTTACTAGCGGGGTCTGGGGAGACCCAGTACTTC	CAISLLAGSGETQYF
-	-	TRBV30	TRBJ2-5	TGTGCCTGGAGTGGCGGGACCGGGATTCAAGAGACCCAGTACTTC	CAWSGGTGIQETQYF
-	-	TRBV10-1	TRBJ1-5	TGCGCCAGCAGTGACCAAAGCAATCAGCCCCAGCATTTT	CASSDQSNQPQHF
-	-	TRBV27	TRBJ1-5	TGTGCCAGCAGTTTACGCCGGGTCATCACCCGGCGAGAGCCCCAGCATTTT	CASSLRRVITRREPQHF
-	TRBD1	TRBV6-5	TRBJ1-5	TGTGCCAGCAGTTCCGGACAGGGTTATCAGCCCCAGCATTTT	CASSSGQGYQPQHF
-	-	TRBV29-1	TRBJ2-1	TGCAGCGTTGGCAGGGGTGAGCAGTTCTTC	CSVGRGEQFF
-	TRBD2	TRBV7-6	TRBJ2-1	TGTGCCAGCAGCTTAGTAGCCCGAGGACTAGCGGGGCCTAATGAGCAGTTCTTC	CASSLVARGLAGPNEQFF
-	TRBD1	TRBV5-4	TRBJ2-5	TGTGCCAGCAGCTTGGAAATGACAGGGGCCCGGGAGACCCAGTACTTC	CASSLEMTGARETQYF
-	TRBD2	TRBV6-5	TRBJ2-3	TGTGCCAGCAGGTCCGGACTAGCTACAGATACGCAGTATTTT	CASRSGLATDTQYF
-	TRBD1	TRBV5-1	TRBJ2-2	TGCGCCAGCAGCCCGGGACAGTTGGGGGCCGGGGAGCTGTTTTTT	CASSPGQLGAGELFF
few	TRBD2	TRBV4-2	TRBJ2-1	TGTGCCAGCAGCCAAGACGGGAGGCCCGGGGGGGCCGCCAATGAGCAGTTCTTC	CASSQDGRPGGAANEQFF
-	-	TRBV5-1	TRBJ2-1	TGCGCCAGCAGCTTGTCCGGAGGGGGCATTCCCGGCAATGAGCAGTTCTTC	CASSLSGGGIPGNEQFF
-	-	TRBV2	TRBJ1-6	TGTGCCAGCAGAAGACTCTCCTCCTATAATTCACCCCTCCACTTT	CASRRLSSYNSPLHF
-	TRBD2	TRBV9	TRBJ2-5	TGTGCCAGCAGCGCCAGGACTAGCGGGGGTCCAGGAGAGACCCAGTACTTC	CASSARTSGGPGETQYF
-	TRBD1	TRBV5-6	TRBJ2-5	TGTGCCAGCAGCCACGGGACAGGGGTGTGGGAGACCCAGTACTTC	CASSHGTGVWETQYF
once	-	TRBV6-1	TRBJ2-6	TGTGCCAGCAGTGAAATGGTGAAAACTTCTGGGGCCAACGTCCTGACTTTC	CASSEMVKTSGANVLTF
-	-	TRBV6-5	TRBJ1-1	TGTGCCAGCAGTCCTGTCTCGAGGGCTGAAGCTTTCTTT	CASSPVSRAEAFF
once	-	TRBV7-8	TRBJ2-3	TGTGCCAGCTCCGAGGGGACTAGCACAGATACGCAGTATTTT	CASSEGTSTDTQYF
-	-	TRBV6-4	TRBJ2-5	TGTGCCAGCAGTGACGAGGTGTTGGGGGCCAGGGTAAAGACCCAGTACTTC	CASSDEVLGARVKTQYF
few	-	TRBV7-9	TRBJ1-1	TGTGCCAGCAGAAGGGGGACGGACATGAACACTGAAGCTTTCTTT	CASRRGTDMNTEAFF
-	-	TRBV2	TRBJ2-7	TGTGCCAGCAGCGCATCCCAGGGGTTTGCCTACGAGCAGTACTTC	CASSASQGFAYEQYF
few	TRBD1	TRBV30	TRBJ1-1	TGTGCCTGGAGTGCAAGACAGGGTTGGGCTGAAGCTTTCTTT	CAWSARQGWAEAFF
-	-	TRBV6-1	TRBJ2-5	TGTGCCAGCAGTGAAGGACAGGTCCTACAAGAGACCCAGTACTTC	CASSEGQVLQETQYF
-	-	TRBV18	TRBJ1-2	TGTGCCAGCTCACCTCCGGGGGTCCCCTATGGCTACACCTTC	CASSPPGVPYGYTF
-	TRBD1	TRBV14	TRBJ2-2	TGTGCCATCGGGACAGGACTAAACACCGGGGAGCTGTTTTTT	CAIGTGLNTGELFF
-	-	TRBV7-2	TRBJ1-6	TGTGCCAGCAGCCCCTACAGAAGCTCCTATAATTCACCCCTCCACTTT	CASSPYRSSYNSPLHF
-	-	TRBV7-9	TRBJ1-4	TGTGCCAGCAGCTTTGCCAGAACCGGGACTAATGAAAAACTGTTTTTT	CASSFARTGTNEKLFF
once	-	TRBV30	TRBJ1-1	TGTGCCTGGAGCGTCAGAATAACTGAAGCTTTCTTT	CAWSVRITEAFF